This T cell receptor (beta chain) originates from a study of control samples from healthy donors and cancer patients. This CDR3 has 13 residues. From germline, CDR1 is MNHEY and CDR2 SVGAGI. Trimming removed 3 bases from V and 6 bases from J; junction bases left unmatched: 4. Measured with immunoSEQ multiplex PCR; TCRdb has only the in-frame clones, and not every one. The sample yields approximately 86,000 clones, 85% seen once. Sequenced: blood. The sequence was obtained from a woman between 35 and 50 years old in good health. This sequence joins TRBV6-5 and TRBJ2-7; 8 bases align to TRBD1. The CDR3, as DNA: TGTGCCAGCAGTTATGGACAGGGCGGCGAGCAGTACTTC. Its translation: CASSYGQGGEQYF.